Listed here are 3 T cell receptor beta chains from one sample, sequenced in a study of T cells in Graves' hyperthyroidism and ophthalmopathy. The TCR beta CDR3 regions underwent amplification using RNA transcripts as the source. The HTBI primer set was used in a first-round RT-PCR of the TCR CDR3. MiXCR, applied by TCRdb to the multiplex PCR reads, yields one record per CDR3 protein. This table holds about 760,000 distinct CDR3 sequences, roughly a third found once. The sample comprised blood. The receptors were gathered from a woman aged 40 to 50 with Graves' hyperthyroidism.

V gene TRBV7-9 combines with J gene TRBJ2-7; D ambiguous. Between the trimmed V and J ends, which lost 3 bases and 2 bases, there was a span of 8 bases. Germline CDR1 SEHNR, CDR2 FQNEAQ (reference sequence). The CDR3 consists of 13 residues. The CDR3 is CASSFGFTYEQYF. CDR3 bases: TGTGCCAGCAGCTTTGGTTTCACCTACGAGCAGTACTTC.

With respect to this clonotype: Given a much more abundant clone one base away, this may be a read error. Without the conserved terminal phenylalanine or tryptophan, this CDR3 likely stems from a read error. The J gene is TRBJ1-1, the V gene TRBV7-6; D gene uncertain. The CDR3 contains 15 residues. In germline, CDR1 is SGHVS, CDR2 FNYEAQ. V was shortened by 1 base and J by 2 bases, with 11 bases between the two germline ends. The CDR3 region has the DNA TGTGCCAGCAGCTTAGGAACGGCTACCAACACTGAAGCTTTCTCT. As protein: CASSLGTATNTEAFS.

This clonotype was observed a few times. This rearrangement joins TRBV6-5 to TRBJ1-6; 8 bases line up with TRBD1. The CDR3 is made up of 17 amino acids. Trimming removed 0 bases from V and 10 bases from J; junction bases left unmatched: 11. Germline-derived CDR1 and CDR2 are MNHEY and SVGAGI. The chain's CDR3 is CASSYSAAGGRGSPLHF. The CDR3 region has the DNA TGTGCCAGCAGTTACTCGGCGGCAGGGGGCCGGGGCTCACCCCTCCACTTT.